This T cell receptor beta chain was documented in a study of vaccination and CD4 T cells after COVID-19. This clonotype was counted only a few times. Its antigen is as yet unknown. Oncomine TCR Beta short-read sequencing was applied to DNA from cultured CD4+ T cells. From the PCR reads, TCRdb called clonotypes with MiXCR, one entry per CDR3 protein. The table lists roughly 7,200 distinct CDR3 sequences, approximately 31% of them singletons, with 29% in the top ten. The germline V gene has CDR1 DFQATT and CDR2 SNEGSKA (reference sequence). CDR3 size: 15 residues. Between the trimmed V and J ends, which lost 6 bases and 2 bases, there was a span of 20 bases. As for treatment: roughly ten-day PBMC culture with coronavirus spike peptide pools or control peptides (ViraFEST assay). Harvesting of the unexposed donor's CD4+ T cells predated the COVID-19 pandemic (2011-2018).

The clonotype was recovered from a human donor in good health. The chain recombines TRBV20-1 with TRBJ2-7; no reliable D call. The sequenced sample consisted of CD4+ T cells from blood, cultured in vitro. CDR3 region: CSASNPGGGPYEQYF. The CDR3 bases are TGCAGTGCGTCAAACCCAGGCGGTGGTCCCTACGAGCAGTACTTC.